Sequencing of this T cell receptor beta chain was carried out in a study of CD8 T cells in Susac syndrome. With random hexamers, reverse transcription was performed on about 0.45 to 1 ug of RNA. TCRdb ran MiXCR on the immunoSEQ multiplex PCR reads and lists one entry per CDR3 protein. The sample records about 130,000 distinct CDR3 sequences, around 94% being singletons. The CDR3 runs 12 residues. CDR1 is SQVTM and CDR2 is ANQGSEA in the germline V gene. V dropped 8 bases and J dropped 4; count of bases not matched to a gene: 6. TCR beta was sequenced from blood CD8+ and CD4+ T cells. The origin of this receptor is a human donor in good health. The sequenced sample consisted of CD4+ T cells from PBMCs. The chain is built from TRBV29-1 and TRBJ2-5, with 8 bases that match TRBD1. The CDR3 coding sequence is TGCAGCTCCGACAGGGGAGGAGAGACCCAGTACTTC. Translated, it gives CSSDRGGETQYF. The complete variable domain, with remaining parts taken from reference TRBV29-1 and TRBJ2-5, reads SAVISQKPSRDICQRGTSLTIQCQVDSQVTMMFWYRQQPGQSLTLIATANQGSEATYESGFVIDKFPISRPNLTFSTLTVSNMSPEDSSIYLCSSDRGGETQYFGPGTRLLVL.